The present T cell receptor (beta chain) was sequenced within a study of early T cells in non-severe SARS-CoV-2 infection. Unique molecular identifiers were attached to individual cDNA molecules. TCRdb independently ran MiXCR on the 5' RACE reads; one entry per CDR3 protein. The sample yields some 77,000 distinct CDR3 sequences, about a sixth seen once. CDR3 length: 14 amino acids. Germline V gene sequence: CDR1 LGHDT, CDR2 YNNKEL (reference sequence). V was pared by 2 bases and J by 3 bases, with 3 bases of the junction left unmatched. This chain connects TRBV3-1 to TRBJ2-7; TRBD2 agrees at 8 bases. This receptor was taken from an adult who was a healthcare worker with PCR-confirmed SARS-CoV-2 infection or an uninfected control (not recorded which). Material: whole blood. The CDR3 is CASSQSGSGYEQYF. DNA of the CDR3: TGTGCCAGCAGCCAAAGCGGGAGCGGCTACGAGCAGTACTTC.